Below are 17 T cell receptor beta chains sequenced from a single sample in a study of breast tumors, draining lymph nodes, adjacent tissues. TCRdb analysed the multiplex PCR reads with MiXCR anew, one entry per CDR3 protein. Of about 47,000 distinct CDR3 sequences listed, 20% to 25% were seen once; the top ten hold roughly 8%. The sample taken for sequencing was breast tumor tissue. These receptors were taken from a female donor with breast cancer. Some clones in this sample may be carry-over from other donors' samples.

There are many counts of this clonotype. This chain joins TRBV12-3 or TRBV12-4 and TRBJ1-2, with D unresolved. Trimming stripped 2 bases from V and 4 bases from J, with 11 bases between. This CDR3 is built from 14 residues. The CDR3 DNA is TGTGCCAGCAGTTTAAGACACTTGGGCTATGGCTACACCTTC. Amino acids: CASSLRHLGYGYTF.

This clonotype came up many times. This chain uses TRBV3-1 with TRBJ1-2; the D is unclear. The germline V gene encodes CDR1 LGHDT and CDR2 YNNKEL (reference sequence). This CDR3 contains 12 residues. The V end was cut by 5 bases, the J end by 8 bases, with 12 bases between. CDR3 amino acids: CASSSRGYGYTF. The CDR3, as DNA: TGTGCCAGCAGCTCCCGGGGATACGGCTACACCTTC.

In the case of this clonotype: A much larger clone sits a single nucleotide away, making a read error possible. The genes are TRBV25-1 and TRBJ1-6; D might be TRBD1 (6 bases). V dropped 4 bases and J dropped 9 bases, with 13 bases sitting between them. CDR3 size: 14 residues. Germline CDR1 MGHDK, CDR2 SYGVNS. The CDR3 region has the DNA TGTGCCAGCAGTGGACAGGTTCCGAGTTCACCCCTCCACTTT. Its translation is CASSGQVPSSPLHF.

This clonotype was seen ten or more times. The chain joins TRBV6-1 to TRBJ1-3; unclear D gene. Germline assignment: CDR1 MNHNS and CDR2 SASEGT. The CDR3 extends over 15 amino acids. The V gene lost 2 bases and the J gene lost 0 bases, with 8 bases spanning the gap. Here the CDR3 DNA reads TGTGCCAGCAGTGAACGTGGAGGCTCTGGAAACACCATATATTTT. As protein: CASSERGGSGNTIYF.

This clonotype appeared a few times. The CDR3 loop reads CASRLAASTDTQYF. The CDR3 bases are TGTGCCAGCAGACTAGCGGCTAGCACAGATACGCAGTATTTT. The V and J genes are TRBV6-5 and TRBJ2-3; 8 bases are a match to TRBD2. The length of the CDR3 is 14 residues. CDR1 is MNHEY, CDR2 SVGAGI, per germline. J gave up 0 bases and V 6 bases, and 2 bases lay outside the gene matches.

This clonotype appeared many times. This chain joins TRBV2 and TRBJ1-2; tentative D call: TRBD1 (6 bases). The CDR3 has 13 amino acids. V shed 5 bases and J shed 2 bases, with 9 bases lying between them. Germline CDR1 SNHLY, CDR2 FYNNEI. The CDR3: CASSSDRNYGYTF. In DNA, the CDR3 is TGTGCCAGCAGTTCGGACAGAAACTATGGCTACACCTTC.

Ten or more counts support this clonotype. As DNA, the CDR3 is TGTGCCAGCAGCCTCGGACAGGGCCGTAATTCACCCCTCCACTTT. Protein: CASSLGQGRNSPLHF. The chain couples TRBV7-3 to TRBJ1-6, with 8 bases aligning to TRBD1. CDR1 is SGHTA, CDR2 FQGTGA, per germline. This CDR3 comprises 15 residues. The V gene end was trimmed by 5 bases and the J gene end by 6 bases; junction bases not matched to a gene: 6.

This clonotype was picked up many times. V and J are TRBV2 and TRBJ1-2; D is undetermined. V gave up 6 bases and J gave up 0 bases, with 14 bases separating them. The CDR3 consists of 15 residues. Germline assignment: CDR1 SNHLY and CDR2 FYNNEI. In DNA form, the CDR3 reads TGTGCCAGCAGACCCGAAAAAAACCCTAACTATGGCTACACCTTC. This gives the protein CASRPEKNPNYGYTF.

As to this clonotype: One end of the junction varies from germline; a read error may be responsible. The V gene is TRBV7-9, the J gene TRBJ2-2; 7 bases map to TRBD2. There are 14 residues in the CDR3. Germline-derived CDR1 and CDR2 are SEHNR and FQNEAQ (reference sequence). CDR3 residues: CASSQTSRLGELFF. For the CDR3, the DNA is TGTGCCAGCAGCCAGACTAGCAGACTGGGGGAGCTGTTCTTT.

The V and J genes are TRBV19 and TRBJ1-1, with 9 bases that match TRBD1. The CDR3 spans 14 residues. Germline V lookup: CDR1 LNHDA, CDR2 SQIVND (reference sequence). Unmatched junction bases numbered 8, after V lost 6 bases and J lost 6 bases. CDR3 nucleotide sequence: TGTGCCAGTAGAACAGGGGGCGTTCCGCCTGAAGCTTTCTTT. Residues: CASRTGGVPPEAFF.

At least ten counts were recorded for this clonotype. The V call is TRBV20-1, the J call TRBJ2-5, with D uncertain. The CDR3 has 13 amino acids. V lost 5 bases and J 5 bases, leaving 15 bases between the germline ends. CDR1 DFQATT and CDR2 SNEGSKA come from the germline V gene (reference sequence). The CDR3 bases are TGCAGTGCTCCTAGGGAAATGAGGGAGACCCAGTACTTC. Its translation is CSAPREMRETQYF.

On this clonotype: It is likely a read error, because the conserved phenylalanine at the end of the CDR3 is missing. This chain connects TRBV6-1 to TRBJ2-3; 16 bases line up with TRBD2. V lost 3 bases to trimming and J lost 5 bases; unmatched junction nucleotides: 2. The CDR3 has 16 amino acids. Per germline, CDR1 MNHNS and CDR2 SASEGT. The chain's CDR3 is CASSEGLAGGIDTQYL. The CDR3 region has the DNA TGTGCCAGCAGTGAGGGACTAGCGGGGGGGATAGATACGCAGTATCTT.

About this clonotype itself: A much larger clone is a single base away; this may be a read error. This rearrangement joins TRBV5-5 to TRBJ2-3; TRBD1 is a possible D gene (5 bases). CDR1 is SGHKS and CDR2 is YYEKEE in the germline V gene (reference sequence). The CDR3 runs to 16 residues. The V gene lost 3 bases and the J gene lost 2 bases, with 16 bases spanning the gap. CDR3 nucleotides: TGTGCCAGCAGCTCCCCTTCCCCGACAGCCACAGATACGCAGTATTTT. It encodes CASSSPSPTATDTQYF.

In this sample, this clonotype turned up many times. The V and J genes are TRBV7-9 and TRBJ2-7; 9 bases are a match to TRBD1. The germline V gene has CDR1 SEHNR and CDR2 FQNEAQ (reference sequence). The length of the CDR3 is 14 residues. V shed 3 bases and J 5 bases; nucleotides not matched to a gene: 5. The CDR3 region has the DNA TGTGCCAGCAGCTTGGGACAGGGTCTCGACGAGCAGTACTTC. Its protein is CASSLGQGLDEQYF.

Ten or more counts support this clonotype. The CDR3 DNA sequence: TGTGCCAGCAGCTTTTCCGGGGGCAATGAGCAGTTCTTC. Protein: CASSFSGGNEQFF. The rearrangement links TRBV7-6 to TRBJ2-1, with D possibly TRBD2 on 6 matching bases. Germline assignment: CDR1 SGHVS and CDR2 FNYEAQ. Trimming left V 3 bases short and J 6 bases short, with 9 bases between. This CDR3 is built from 13 residues.

The chain carries TRBV5-5 and TRBJ1-1; TRBD1 matches at 8 bases. The trim removed 3 bases at V and 0 bases at J, leaving 10 bases unmatched. The germline CDR1 and CDR2 sequences are SGHKS and YYEKEE (reference sequence). This CDR3 is built from 17 residues. CDR3 nucleotides: TGTGCCAGCAGCTCGCATCAGGGGGCCGGACTGAACACTGAAGCTTTCTTT. Encoded protein: CASSSHQGAGLNTEAFF.

Turning to this clonotype: Since a much larger clone is just one base distant, this may be a read error. The V and J genes are TRBV10-3 and TRBJ2-3; D is ambiguous. The germline V gene encodes CDR1 ENHRY and CDR2 SYGVKD. The CDR3 is 13 residues long. CDR3 residues: CATSESASDTQYF. The CDR3 DNA sequence: TGTGCCACCAGTGAAAGCGCCTCAGATACGCAGTATTTT.